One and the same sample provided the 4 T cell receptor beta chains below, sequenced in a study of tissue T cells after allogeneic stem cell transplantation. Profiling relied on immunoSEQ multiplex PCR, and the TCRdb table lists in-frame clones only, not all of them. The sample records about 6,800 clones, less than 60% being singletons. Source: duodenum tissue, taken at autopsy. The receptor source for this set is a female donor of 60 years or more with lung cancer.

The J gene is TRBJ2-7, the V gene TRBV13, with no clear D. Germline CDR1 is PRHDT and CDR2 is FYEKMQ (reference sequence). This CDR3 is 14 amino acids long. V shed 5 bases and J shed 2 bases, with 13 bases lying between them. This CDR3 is CASSLRTRPYEQYF. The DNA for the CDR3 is TGTGCCAGCAGCCTAAGGACCAGACCCTACGAGCAGTACTTC.

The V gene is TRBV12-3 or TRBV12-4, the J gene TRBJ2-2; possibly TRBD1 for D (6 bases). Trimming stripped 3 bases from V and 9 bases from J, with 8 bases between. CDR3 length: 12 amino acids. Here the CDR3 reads CASSLGHWELFF. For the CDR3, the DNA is TGTGCCAGCAGTTTGGGACACTGGGAGCTGTTTTTT.

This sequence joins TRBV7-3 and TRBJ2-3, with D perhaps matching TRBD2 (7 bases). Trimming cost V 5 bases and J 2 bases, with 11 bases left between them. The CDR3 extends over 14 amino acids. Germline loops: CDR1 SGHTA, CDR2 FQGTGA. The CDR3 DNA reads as TGTGCCAGCAGCCCGGGGGGCCCCACAGATACGCAGTATTTT. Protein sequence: CASSPGGPTDTQYF.

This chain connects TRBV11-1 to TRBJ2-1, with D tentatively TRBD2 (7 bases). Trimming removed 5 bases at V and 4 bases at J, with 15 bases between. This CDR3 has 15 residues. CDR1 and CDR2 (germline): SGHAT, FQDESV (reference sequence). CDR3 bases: TGTGCCAGCAGCCCCACGCGGGGGCAGTACAATGAGCAGTTCTTC. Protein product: CASSPTRGQYNEQFF.